These T cell receptor beta chains were read from a single sample in a study of regulatory T cells in long-lasting Graves disease. MiXCR, applied by TCRdb to the multiplex PCR reads, yields one record per CDR3 protein. The sample contains over 500,000 distinct CDR3 sequences, 15% to 20% of which appear only once. The sample was also reused in another study, on T cells in Graves' hyperthyroidism and ophthalmopathy.

This specimen was peripheral blood mononuclear cells (PBMCs), taken at new diagnosis, from a patient treated with antithyroid drugs. The receptors were gathered from a woman younger than 45 with Graves disease. Both conserved end residues are part of each CDR3. The D gene is left open where the match is weak. Clone size is not always given. Where it is, it says once, few, many or a class for expanded clones.

J gene | clone size | D gene | V gene | CDR3 protein | CDR3 DNA
TRBJ2-5 | few | TRBD2 | TRBV24-1 | CATSGPGTRHMPQETQYF | TGTGCCACCAGTGGGCCCGGGACTAGGCACATGCCTCAAGAGACCCAGTACTTC
TRBJ1-2 | many | . | TRBV29-1 | CSVEKSPTDGYTF | TGCAGCGTTGAAAAATCTCCGACGGATGGCTACACCTTC
TRBJ1-4 | . | . | TRBV30 | CALMDVEKLFF | TGTGCCCTAATGGATGTCGAAAAACTGTTTTTT
TRBJ2-7 | many | TRBD2 | TRBV6-1 | CASTNMASGYEQYF | TGTGCCAGCACCAACATGGCTAGCGGCTACGAGCAGTACTTC
TRBJ1-1 | many | . | TRBV2 | CASSARVGEAFF | TGTGCCAGCAGTGCCAGGGTCGGTGAAGCTTTCTTT
TRBJ1-5 | . | . | TRBV30 | CAWSTSNQPQHF | TGTGCCTGGAGTACTAGCAATCAGCCCCAGCATTTT
TRBJ2-7 | few | . | TRBV19 | CASSQAGLYEQYF | TGTGCCAGTAGTCAAGCAGGACTCTACGAGCAGTACTTC
TRBJ2-6 | few | . | TRBV15 | CATSRDSNSGANVLTF | TGTGCCACCAGCAGAGACTCAAACTCTGGGGCCAACGTCCTGACTTTC
TRBJ2-7 | many | . | TRBV7-6 | CASSGPTVDYEQYF | TGTGCCAGCAGCGGTCCGACAGTAGACTACGAGCAGTACTTC
TRBJ2-3 | many | TRBD1 | TRBV6-2/TRBV6-3 | CASSGGQNTDTQYF | TGTGCCAGCAGTGGGGGACAGAACACAGATACGCAGTATTTT
TRBJ1-6 | few | . | TRBV6-1 | CASSEDFLSPLHF | TGTGCCAGCAGTGAGGACTTTTTGTCCCCCCTCCACTTT
TRBJ2-7 | . | TRBD1 | TRBV10-1 | CASGRTGSPGYGQYF | TGCGCCAGCGGTAGGACAGGATCCCCCGGCTACGGGCAGTACTTC
TRBJ2-3 | . | TRBD2 | TRBV11-2 | CASSLYRGADTQYF | TGTGCCAGCAGCTTATATCGGGGGGCAGATACGCAGTATTTT
TRBJ1-1 | few | . | TRBV7-9 | CASSATMGQSNTEAFF | TGTGCCAGCAGCGCTACAATGGGACAATCGAACACTGAAGCTTTCTTT
TRBJ2-3 | many | . | TRBV28 | CASSFWTNDDTQYF | TGTGCCAGCAGTTTTTGGACAAATGACGATACGCAGTATTTT
TRBJ2-5 | few | TRBD2 | TRBV6-5 | CASSYSRTSGAQETQYF | TGTGCCAGCAGTTACTCGAGGACTAGCGGAGCCCAAGAGACCCAGTACTTC
TRBJ2-2 | . | . | TRBV30 | CAWSPTMANTGELFF | TGTGCCTGGAGCCCGACAATGGCGAACACCGGGGAGCTGTTTTTT
TRBJ2-7 | many | TRBD1 | TRBV27 | CASSFDGTGYYEQYF | TGTGCCAGCAGTTTCGACGGGACAGGGTACTACGAGCAGTACTTC
TRBJ1-5 | . | TRBD1 | TRBV18 | CASSPQGGEYNQPQHF | TGTGCCAGCTCACCGCAAGGGGGCGAATACAATCAGCCCCAGCATTTT
TRBJ2-7 | many | . | TRBV20-1 | CSGTAFYEQYF | TGCAGTGGCACGGCGTTCTACGAGCAGTACTTC
TRBJ1-5 | few | . | TRBV15 | CATSRDMGQGVGQPQHF | TGTGCCACCAGCAGAGATATGGGTCAAGGGGTTGGTCAGCCCCAGCATTTT
TRBJ2-3 | few | . | TRBV20-1 | CSALETGTDTQYF | TGCAGTGCTCTGGAGACCGGCACAGATACGCAGTATTTT
TRBJ2-1 | many | . | TRBV28 | CASSGIALRYNEQFF | TGTGCCAGCAGTGGTATCGCTCTGCGATACAATGAGCAGTTCTTC
TRBJ2-7 | . | . | TRBV7-9 | CASGLKGGASAYYEQYF | TGTGCCAGCGGCTTAAAAGGGGGGGCTAGCGCATACTACGAGCAGTACTTC
TRBJ1-3 | . | . | TRBV30 | CAWSKILNTIYF | TGTGCCTGGAGTAAGATTTTAAACACCATATATTTT
TRBJ2-1 | few | TRBD1 | TRBV20-1 | CSARDSDRVSEQFF | TGCAGTGCTAGAGACTCGGACAGGGTGAGTGAGCAGTTCTTC
TRBJ2-3 | . | . | TRBV24-1 | CATAKGTDTQYF | TGTGCCACAGCCAAGGGCACAGATACGCAGTATTTT
TRBJ2-3 | . | TRBD2 | TRBV4-2 | CASSLRPSGVGTDTQYF | TGTGCCAGCAGCCTCCGCCCGAGCGGGGTCGGCACAGATACGCAGTATTTT
TRBJ2-4 | . | . | TRBV6-5 | CASSYLVGAKNIQYF | TGTGCCAGCAGTTACTTGGTGGGAGCCAAAAACATTCAGTACTTC
TRBJ2-3 | . | . | TRBV11-2 | CASSLTPPRDTQYF | TGTGCCAGCAGCTTAACGCCCCCGAGGGATACGCAGTATTTT
TRBJ2-3 | few | . | TRBV28 | CASSLFAIEGLRDTQYF | TGTGCCAGCAGTTTATTCGCAATTGAGGGTCTGCGGGATACGCAGTATTTT
TRBJ1-1 | many | . | TRBV12-3/TRBV12-4 | CASSFNLLMNTEAFF | TGTGCCAGCAGCTTTAATCTCCTCATGAACACTGAAGCTTTCTTT
TRBJ2-4 | many | . | TRBV7-2 | CASSLPAGGAKNIQYF | TGTGCCAGCAGCTTACCCGCGGGTGGGGCCAAAAACATTCAGTACTTC
TRBJ2-3 | many | TRBD2 | TRBV20-1 | CSARDITPSAGGGNTQYF | TGCAGTGCTAGAGATATCACCCCCTCAGCGGGAGGAGGAAATACGCAGTATTTT
TRBJ1-5 | . | TRBD1 | TRBV30 | CAWSKGTGAQRQHF | TGTGCCTGGAGCAAAGGGACAGGGGCTCAGCGCCAGCATTTT
TRBJ2-3 | few | TRBD2 | TRBV9 | CASSKTSGRVLTDTQYF | TGTGCCAGCAGCAAGACTAGCGGGAGGGTCCTCACAGATACGCAGTATTTT
TRBJ1-2 | many | . | TRBV20-1 | CSARGVGYGYTF | TGCAGTGCTAGAGGGGTTGGCTATGGCTACACCTTC